The next 28 T cell receptor beta chains were all read from a single sample in a study of immune aging and cytomegalovirus after organ transplant. What these receptors recognize is not known. Cells were captured in microwells, and libraries were made with BD Rhapsody targeted mRNA and AbSeq chemistry. Using its own MiXCR run on the single-cell sequencing reads, TCRdb lists one record per CDR3 protein. The table includes around 21,000 distinct CDR3 sequences, just over 35% detected once. Indicated time point: five sample-tagged time points from pre-transplant (day -1) to day 368 post-transplant, pooled. The sample was CMV peptide-activated CD4+ and CD8+ T cells sorted from blood, taken at five time points, pooled. Noted subset: sorted CD8+CD137+ and CD4+CD154+ T cells after around 12 h CMV IE-1 peptide stimulation. These receptors all come from a female donor who had a heart transplant and CMV viremia.

In its sample, this clonotype was seen a few times. J is TRBJ2-1 and V is TRBV3-1, with D perhaps TRBD2 (5 bases). The CDR3 spans 12 residues. The germline V gene has CDR1 LGHDT and CDR2 YNNKEL (reference sequence). V was shortened by 1 base and J by 9 bases, with 7 bases between the two germline ends. DNA for the CDR3: TGTGCCAGCAGCCAAGTCGGGGTTGAGCAGTTCTTC. This encodes CASSQVGVEQFF.

By share of the sample, this clonotype is medium-sized. The chain uses TRBV7-9 and TRBJ2-3; TRBD2 matches 8 bases. CDR1 and CDR2 from the germline V gene are SEHNR and FQNEAQ (reference sequence). The junction had 1 base not matched to a gene; V was cut back by 5 bases and J by 3 bases. CDR3 size: 13 residues. The CDR3 is CASSRGGTDTQYF. In DNA form, the CDR3 reads TGTGCCAGCAGCCGGGGGGGGACAGATACGCAGTATTTT. Supplemented by reference TRBV7-9 and TRBJ2-3, the full variable domain reads DTGVSQNPRHKITKRGQNVTFRCDPISEHNRLYWYRQTLGQGPEFLTYFQNEAQLEKSRLLSDRFSAERPKGSFSTLEIQRTEQGDSAMYLCASSRGGTDTQYFGPGTRLTVL.

With regard to this clonotype: The final CDR3 position lacks the conserved phenylalanine or tryptophan, pointing to a likely read error. CDR3 bases: TGCGCCAGCAGGGAGGGGGAGATTCAGTACCTC. It specifies CASREGEIQYL. The gene calls are TRBV5-1 and TRBJ2-5; D may be TRBD1 or TRBD2 (6 bases each). The CDR3 spans 11 residues. The V end lost 5 bases, the J end lost 11 bases, and 13 bases lay between the germline ends. Per germline, CDR1 SGHRS and CDR2 YFSETQ.

This clonotype was recorded once. In nucleotides, the CDR3 is TGTGCCTGGAGTGGGGGCAGTAACCGATTAGAGCAGTACTTC. It encodes CAWSGGSNRLEQYF. The rearrangement joins TRBV30 to TRBJ2-7; perhaps TRBD1 as D (5 bases). V was shortened by 1 base and J by 7 bases, with 17 bases between the two germline ends. This CDR3 has 14 residues. CDR1 GTSNPN and CDR2 SVGIG come from the germline V gene (reference sequence).

The chain recombines TRBV3-1 with TRBJ2-7; D is unresolved. Trimming took 2 bases from V and 6 from J, leaving 14 bases between them. The CDR3 has 14 residues. Germline CDR1 reads LGHDT; CDR2 reads YNNKEL (reference sequence). The DNA of the CDR3 is TGTGCCAGCAGCCAATATCCTTCGAGTTTCGAGCAGTACTTC. It yields the protein CASSQYPSSFEQYF.

This rearrangement joins TRBV20-1 to TRBJ2-1, with TRBD2 matching 13 bases. Germline values: CDR1 DFQATT, CDR2 SNEGSKA (reference sequence). Trimming cost V 2 bases and J 5 bases; bases outside gene matches: 3. The CDR3 runs 15 residues. CDR3 in amino acids: CSARSGLAGDNEQFF. In DNA, the CDR3 is TGCAGTGCTAGAAGTGGACTAGCGGGAGACAATGAGCAGTTCTTC.

J is TRBJ2-7 and V is TRBV20-1; possible D gene TRBD2, 6 bases. V was pared by 3 bases and J by 3 bases, with 18 bases between. Per the germline V gene, CDR1 is DFQATT and CDR2 is SNEGSKA (reference sequence). This CDR3 spans 15 amino acids. The CDR3 sequence is CSARHTVLGGYEQYF. CDR3 coding DNA: TGCAGTGCTAGGCATACAGTGCTCGGGGGCTACGAGCAGTACTTC.

In its sample, this clonotype is medium-sized. V usage is TRBV5-6 and J usage is TRBJ2-7, with 13 bases lining up with TRBD2. The CDR3 runs to 15 residues. Germline V CDR1 and CDR2: SGHDT, YYEEEE. V was clipped by 2 bases and J by 2 bases; unmatched bases: 1. The CDR3 is CASSLLAGGPYEQYF. The CDR3 region has the DNA TGTGCCAGCAGCTTACTAGCGGGAGGGCCCTACGAGCAGTACTTC.

J is TRBJ1-2 and V is TRBV24-1, with a weak D call TRBD1 (5 bases). Trimming pared 4 bases from V and 2 bases from J, leaving 10 bases between. Germline CDR1 is KGHDR and CDR2 is SFDVKD. The CDR3 totals 14 residues. The chain's CDR3 is CATSDRRTNYGYTF. CDR3 DNA: TGTGCCACCAGTGACCGACGGACAAACTATGGCTACACCTTC.

This rearrangement joins TRBV6-5 to TRBJ1-2; no clear D. Trimming removed 0 bases from V and 9 bases from J, with 8 bases in between. Looked up from germline, CDR1 is MNHEY and CDR2 is SVGAGI. The CDR3 sequence is 12 residues long. The CDR3 region is CASSYSDGSYTF. The CDR3 DNA follows: TGTGCCAGCAGTTACTCGGACGGGAGCTACACCTTC.

The chain is built from TRBV10-2 and TRBJ2-3; TRBD1 matches 9 bases. The CDR3 is 16 residues long. J was trimmed by 0 bases and V by 3 bases; bases with no gene match: 4. Per the germline V gene, CDR1 is WSHSY and CDR2 is SAAADI. This CDR3 reads CASSDGQGLSTDTQYF. The CDR3 nucleotides are TGCGCCAGCAGTGATGGACAGGGGCTAAGCACAGATACGCAGTATTTT.

The J gene is TRBJ1-1, the V gene TRBV12-3 or TRBV12-4; D gene uncertain. V was trimmed by 6 bases and J by 5 bases, leaving 13 bases between them. The CDR3 spans 13 residues. CDR3 sequence reads: CASSFPMSTEAFF. Here the CDR3 DNA reads TGTGCCAGCAGCTTCCCAATGAGTACTGAAGCTTTCTTT.

The chain combines TRBV18 with TRBJ2-7; D unresolved. Per germline, CDR1 KGHSH and CDR2 LQKENI. V lost 0 bases and J 5 bases, leaving 8 bases between the germline ends. The CDR3 runs to 13 residues. CDR3 DNA: TGTGCCAGCTCACCACCGCGTTCGGACGAGCAGTACTTC. Translating gives CASSPPRSDEQYF.

This clonotype came up many times. The rearrangement uses TRBV5-4 and TRBJ2-1, with D perhaps matching TRBD2 (5 bases). This CDR3 contains 14 residues. Germline values: CDR1 SGHNT, CDR2 YYREEE (reference sequence). Trimming removed 0 bases at V and 5 bases at J, with 9 bases between. In nucleotides, the CDR3 is TGTGCCAGCAGCTTGGTAGCGATCCACAATGAGCAGTTCTTC. Its protein is CASSLVAIHNEQFF.

Concerning this clonotype: The junction differs from germline at one of its ends, possibly a read error. The chain is built from TRBV2 and TRBJ1-2, with 7 nucleotides matching TRBD1. The CDR3 totals 14 residues. Per the germline V gene, CDR1 is SNHLY and CDR2 is FYNNEI. The CDR3 DNA is TGTGCCAGCAGAACAGGGGTGCAGTGTTGTGGCTACGCCTTC. Protein: CASRTGVQCCGYAF.

The chain couples TRBV6-2 or TRBV6-3 to TRBJ1-1; D might be TRBD1 (5 bases). The V gene lost 10 bases and the J gene lost 5 bases, with 17 bases spanning the gap. CDR3 length: 13 amino acids. Looked up from germline, CDR1 is MNHEY and CDR2 is SVGEGT. The CDR3 coding sequence is TGTGCCACCGCCGACGGGGGTCGGACTGAAGCTTTCTTT. Translation gives CATADGGRTEAFF.

V and J are TRBV12-3 or TRBV12-4 and TRBJ1-5; unclear D gene. V was pared by 3 bases and J by 6 bases, with 12 bases between. This CDR3 region has 14 residues. CDR3 loop: CASSFGTVGQPQHF. DNA of the CDR3: TGTGCCAGCAGTTTTGGAACTGTGGGTCAGCCCCAGCATTTT.

This clonotype was seen a single time. The V call is TRBV6-2 or TRBV6-3, the J call TRBJ2-3, with 9 bases matching TRBD2. Germline V gene data show CDR1 as MNHEY and CDR2 as SVGEGT. CDR3 length: 16 residues. The J segment lost 5 bases and the V segment lost 5 bases, leaving 11 bases of the junction unmatched. This chain's CDR3 is CASSGVAGAVGDTQYF. The CDR3 coding sequence is TGTGCCAGCAGTGGAGTAGCGGGGGCCGTGGGAGATACGCAGTATTTT.

V is TRBV5-1 and J is TRBJ2-1, with TRBD2 matching 8 bases. V lost 0 bases, J lost 10 bases, and 3 bases stayed unmatched. The CDR3 extends over 13 amino acids. Germline-derived CDR1 and CDR2 are SGHRS and YFSETQ. CDR3 DNA: TGCGCCAGCAGCTTGGGGACTAGCCCGGAGCAGTTCTTC. Encoded protein: CASSLGTSPEQFF.

This clonotype was seen repeatedly, ten times or more. A much larger clone differs from this one at a single base, so this may be a read error. V usage is TRBV6-1 and J usage is TRBJ1-2; D ambiguous. CDR1 MNHNS and CDR2 SASEGT come from the germline V gene. This CDR3 is 12 amino acids long. CDR3 nucleotides: TGTGTCAGCAGTGCCCGCGGCTATGGCTACACCTTC. Translation gives CVSSARGYGYTF.

This clonotype was observed a handful of times. The V gene is TRBV7-2, the J gene TRBJ2-7, with 10 bases matching TRBD2. Per germline, CDR1 SGHTA and CDR2 FQGNSA. Losses at the gene ends were 5 bases for V and 0 bases for J; bases not matched to a gene: 7. The CDR3 is made up of 16 amino acids. CDR3: CASSISGGSSSYEQYF. The CDR3 DNA sequence: TGTGCCAGCAGCATTAGCGGGGGGTCAAGCTCCTACGAGCAGTACTTC.

This chain uses TRBV7-2 with TRBJ2-7, with D possibly called TRBD1 or TRBD2 (7 bases each). Germline CDR1 and CDR2: SGHTA and FQGNSA. V was pared by 1 base and J by 6 bases, with 19 bases between. This CDR3 is 16 amino acids long. This CDR3 is CASSLGRAQGGGEQYF. In DNA, the CDR3 is TGTGCCAGCAGCTTAGGCCGGGCGCAGGGGGGGGGCGAGCAGTACTTC.

The chain combines TRBV19 with TRBJ1-2; TRBD1 might be the D (5 bases). The CDR3 runs to 14 residues. CDR1 LNHDA and CDR2 SQIVND come from the germline V gene (reference sequence). V lost 5 bases, J lost 5 bases, and 15 bases lay in between. The CDR3 coding sequence is TGTGCCAGTAGTGCCCCCGGGACGTTATATGGCTACACCTTC. This sequence encodes CASSAPGTLYGYTF.

As to this clonotype: A read error may produce the germline difference seen at one junction end. The chain is built from TRBV6-6 and TRBJ1-1; D is ambiguous. Germline lookup yields CDR1 MNHNY and CDR2 SVGAGI (reference sequence). The CDR3 is made up of 11 amino acids. CDR3 nucleotides: TGTGCCAGCAGTCGGGGTACTGAAGCCTTCTTC. Its protein product is CASSRGTEAFF.

This clonotype was found many times. CDR3 coding DNA: TGTGCCAGCAGTTGGGGGATCGTGAACACTGAAGCTTTCTTT. Translated, it gives CASSWGIVNTEAFF. V is TRBV12-3 or TRBV12-4 and J is TRBJ1-1; possibly TRBD1 for D (5 bases). This CDR3 spans 14 amino acids. The germline V and J ends were trimmed by 4 bases and 0 bases, with 9 bases remaining between them.

This clonotype was counted at least ten times. The chain combines TRBV11-2 with TRBJ2-1; D gene ambiguous. Germline CDR1 is SGHAT and CDR2 is FQNNGV. Trimming cost V 3 bases and J 2 bases, with 2 bases left between them. The CDR3 is made up of 12 amino acids. The CDR3 protein is CASSLTYNEQFF. The CDR3 DNA follows: TGTGCCAGCAGCTTGACCTACAATGAGCAGTTCTTC.

This clonotype has just a few counts. V usage is TRBV29-1 and J usage is TRBJ1-5, with D perhaps matching TRBD1 (5 bases). V was trimmed by 4 bases and J by 1 base, leaving 11 bases between them. Germline V gene sequence: CDR1 SQVTM, CDR2 ANQGSEA. The CDR3 runs 14 residues. Written as DNA, the CDR3 is TGCAGCGTTGCTCCCCAGGGAAGCAATCAGCCCCAGCATTTT. It encodes CSVAPQGSNQPQHF.

This clonotype has just a few counts. The junction departs from the called germline gene at one end, perhaps through a read error. The CDR3 coding sequence is TGTGCCAGCAGTGGGGACAGGGTGAACGAGCAGTACTTT. Amino acids: CASSGDRVNEQYF. This chain uses TRBV12-3 or TRBV12-4 with TRBJ2-7; 9 bases align to TRBD1. This CDR3 comprises 13 residues.